This paragraph covers one TCR beta chain sequence. CDR1 SGHAT and CDR2 FQNNGV come from the germline V gene. Losses at the gene ends were 5 bases for V and 3 bases for J; bases not matched to a gene: 6. This CDR3 region has 14 residues. As originally analysed: Reference gene primer amplification gave nucleated cell count estimates. The protocol was immunoSEQ multiplex PCR, while the TCRdb copy is restricted to in-frame clones and leaves out a portion. That table gives V, J and clone size, and the DNA gave D and trimming. Here the sample spans fewer than 400,000 clones, around 92% being singletons. This sample stems from a study of blood T cell repertoires in COVID-19. Study at large: Nucleic acid was either cDNA or gDNA, and it came from T cells, B-cell-depleted T cells, or PBMCs.

Residents of about two dozen US areas, aged about 18 to 89 years, made up the participants. Cohort 3 donors counted as recovered after two negative PCRs, clearance, or resolved symptoms. The V call is TRBV11-2, the J call TRBJ1-2; 7 positions agree with TRBD1. The TCR sequence derives from a woman younger than 45 who had recovered from COVID-19. The sequenced sample was PBMCs or T cells enriched from blood (not recorded which). CDR3 sequence: CASSRPGTDYGYTF. CDR3 nucleotide sequence: TGTGCCAGCAGCCGTCCCGGGACAGACTATGGCTACACCTTC.